This T cell receptor (beta chain) is from a study of early T cells in non-severe SARS-CoV-2 infection. Individual cDNA molecules each received unique molecular identifiers attached to them. TCRdb recomputed calls from the 5' RACE reads with MiXCR, one row per CDR3 protein. The sample has about 64,000 distinct CDR3 sequences; roughly a fifth are singletons. In this sample, this clonotype turned up a few times. V lost 2 bases and J lost 5, with 12 bases in between. The CDR3 has 13 residues. CDR1 GTSNPN and CDR2 SVGIG come from the germline V gene (reference sequence). The source of this sequence is an adult who was a healthcare worker with PCR-confirmed SARS-CoV-2 infection or an uninfected control (not recorded which). This chain connects TRBV30 to TRBJ1-1; weak D call: TRBD1 (6 bases). Material: whole blood, obtained at baseline. DNA for the CDR3: TGTGCCTGGAGTTTCTCTGACAGGACTGAAGCTTTCTTT. Its protein is CAWSFSDRTEAFF.